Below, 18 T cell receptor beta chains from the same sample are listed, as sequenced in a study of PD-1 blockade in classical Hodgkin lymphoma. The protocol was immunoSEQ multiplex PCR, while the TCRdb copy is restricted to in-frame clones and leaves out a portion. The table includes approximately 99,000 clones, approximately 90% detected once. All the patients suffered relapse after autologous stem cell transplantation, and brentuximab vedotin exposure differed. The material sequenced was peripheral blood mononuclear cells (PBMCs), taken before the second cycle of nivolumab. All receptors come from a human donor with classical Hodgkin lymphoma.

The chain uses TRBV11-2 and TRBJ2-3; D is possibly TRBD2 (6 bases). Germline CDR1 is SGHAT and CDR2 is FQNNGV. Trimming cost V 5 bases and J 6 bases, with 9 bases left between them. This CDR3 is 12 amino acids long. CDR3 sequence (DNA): TGTGCCAGCAGCGTCGCGGGGGATACGCAGTATTTT. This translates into CASSVAGDTQYF.

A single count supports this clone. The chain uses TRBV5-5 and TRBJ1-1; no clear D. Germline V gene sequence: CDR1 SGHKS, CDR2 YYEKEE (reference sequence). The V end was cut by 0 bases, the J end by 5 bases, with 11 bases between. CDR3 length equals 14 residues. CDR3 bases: TGTGCCAGCAGCTTGGTCTCCAGAGGGACTGAAGCTTTCTTT. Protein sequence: CASSLVSRGTEAFF.

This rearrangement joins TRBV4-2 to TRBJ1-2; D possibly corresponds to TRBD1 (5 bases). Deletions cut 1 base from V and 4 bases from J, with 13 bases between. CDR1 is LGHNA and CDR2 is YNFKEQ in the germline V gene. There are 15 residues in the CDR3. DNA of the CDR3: TGTGCCAGCAGCCAAGGGACCGGGACCAGCTATGGCTACACCTTC. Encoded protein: CASSQGTGTSYGYTF.

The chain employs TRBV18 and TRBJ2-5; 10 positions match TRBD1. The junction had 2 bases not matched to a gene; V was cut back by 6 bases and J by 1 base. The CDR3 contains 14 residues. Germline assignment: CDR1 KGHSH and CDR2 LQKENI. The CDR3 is CASSDRGSQETQYF. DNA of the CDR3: TGTGCCAGCTCGGACAGGGGGTCCCAAGAGACCCAGTACTTC. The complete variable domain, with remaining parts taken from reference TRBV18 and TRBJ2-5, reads NAGVMQNPRHLVRRRGQEARLRCSPMKGHSHVYWYRQLPEEGLKFMVYLQKENIIDESGMPKERFSAEFPKEGPSILRIQQVVRGDSAAYFCASSDRGSQETQYFGPGTRLLVL.

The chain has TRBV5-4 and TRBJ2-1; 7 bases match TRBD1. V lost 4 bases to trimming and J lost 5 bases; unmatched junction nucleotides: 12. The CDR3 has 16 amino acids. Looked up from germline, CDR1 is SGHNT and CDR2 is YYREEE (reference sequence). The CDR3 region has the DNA TGTGCCAGCAGCCAACCCCGGGACAGTTTAGACAATGAGCAGTTCTTC. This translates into CASSQPRDSLDNEQFF. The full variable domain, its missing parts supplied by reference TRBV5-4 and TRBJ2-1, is ETGVTQSPTHLIKTRGQQVTLRCSSQSGHNTVSWYQQALGQGPQFIFQYYREEENGRGNFPPRFSGLQFPNYSSELNVNALELDDSALYLCASSQPRDSLDNEQFFGPGTRLTVL.

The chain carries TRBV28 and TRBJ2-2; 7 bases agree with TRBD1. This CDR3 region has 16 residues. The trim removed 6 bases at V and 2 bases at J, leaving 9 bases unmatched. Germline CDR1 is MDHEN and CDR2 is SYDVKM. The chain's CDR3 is CASSLPRDRNTGELFF. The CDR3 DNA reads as TGTGCCAGCAGCTTGCCCCGGGACAGAAACACCGGGGAGCTGTTTTTT.

The CDR3 is CASSYSTFYNEQFF. The CDR3, as DNA: TGTGCCAGCAGTTACTCGACTTTCTACAATGAGCAGTTCTTC. This sequence joins TRBV6-5 and TRBJ2-1; D unclear. CDR1 is MNHEY and CDR2 is SVGAGI in the germline V gene. The CDR3 extends over 14 amino acids. V lost 0 bases and J lost 3, with 6 bases in between.

The CDR3 DNA follows: TGTGCCAGCAGCTCCGGGACCCACTCAGGGTACACCATATATTTT. The encoded protein is CASSSGTHSGYTIYF. J is TRBJ1-3 and V is TRBV7-9, with a tentative D call TRBD1 (5 bases). CDR3 size: 15 residues. CDR1 is SEHNR and CDR2 is FQNEAQ in the germline V gene (reference sequence). V lost 4 bases and J lost 8, with 18 bases in between.

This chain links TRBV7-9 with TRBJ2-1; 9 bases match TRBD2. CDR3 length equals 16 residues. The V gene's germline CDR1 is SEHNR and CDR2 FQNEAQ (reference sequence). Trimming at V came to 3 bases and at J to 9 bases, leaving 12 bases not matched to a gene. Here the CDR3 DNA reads TGTGCCAGCAGCTTTTTGGTAGCGGGAGATTTAGGTGAGCAGTTCTTC. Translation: CASSFLVAGDLGEQFF.

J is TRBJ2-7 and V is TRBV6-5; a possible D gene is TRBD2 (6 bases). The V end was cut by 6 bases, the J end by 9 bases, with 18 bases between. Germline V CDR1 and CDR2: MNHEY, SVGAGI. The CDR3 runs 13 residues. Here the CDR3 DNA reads TGTGCCAGCAGCTTGGGGGGAGTGGGAGGGCAGTACTTC. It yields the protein CASSLGGVGGQYF.

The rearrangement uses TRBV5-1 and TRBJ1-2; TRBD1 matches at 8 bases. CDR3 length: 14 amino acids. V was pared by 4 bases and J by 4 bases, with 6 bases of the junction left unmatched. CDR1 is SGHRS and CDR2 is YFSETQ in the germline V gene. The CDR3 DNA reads TGCGCCAGCAGCCCGCCCGGACAGGGCTATGGCTACACCTTC. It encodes CASSPPGQGYGYTF.

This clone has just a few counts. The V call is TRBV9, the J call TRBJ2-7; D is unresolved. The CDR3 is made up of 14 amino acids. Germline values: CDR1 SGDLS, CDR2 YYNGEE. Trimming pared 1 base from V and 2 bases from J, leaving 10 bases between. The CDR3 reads CASSVSDGPYEQYF. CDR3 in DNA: TGTGCCAGCAGCGTATCGGACGGTCCCTACGAGCAGTACTTC.

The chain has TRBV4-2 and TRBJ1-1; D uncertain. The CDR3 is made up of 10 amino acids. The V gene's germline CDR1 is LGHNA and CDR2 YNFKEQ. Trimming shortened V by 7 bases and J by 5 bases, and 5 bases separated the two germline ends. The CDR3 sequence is CASTGTEAFF. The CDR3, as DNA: TGTGCCAGCACGGGGACTGAAGCTTTCTTT.

The CDR3 loop is CASSGTGPRSNQPQHF. The CDR3 region has the DNA TGTGCCAGTAGTGGAACAGGACCCCGTAGCAATCAGCCCCAGCATTTT. The chain combines TRBV19 with TRBJ1-5, with a tentative D call TRBD1 (5 bases). V was cut by 5 bases and J by 0 bases, with 14 bases left in between. CDR3 length: 16 amino acids. Germline lookup yields CDR1 LNHDA and CDR2 SQIVND (reference sequence).

The CDR3: CASSRTLEKRTGELFF. The CDR3 DNA sequence: TGTGCCAGCAGCCGTACCTTAGAGAAGCGTACCGGGGAGCTGTTTTTT. The chain links TRBV4-2 to TRBJ2-2; no firm D call. The CDR3 is 16 residues long. V lost 4 bases and J lost 5, with 17 bases in between. The germline V gene encodes CDR1 LGHNA and CDR2 YNFKEQ.

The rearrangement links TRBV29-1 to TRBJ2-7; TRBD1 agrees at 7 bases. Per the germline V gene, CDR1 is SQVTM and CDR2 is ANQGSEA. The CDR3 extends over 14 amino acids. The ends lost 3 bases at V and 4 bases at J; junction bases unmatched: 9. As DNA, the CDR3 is TGCAGCGTTGAGGGGCAGGGGGTTAAGTACGAGCAGTACTTC. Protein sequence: CSVEGQGVKYEQYF.

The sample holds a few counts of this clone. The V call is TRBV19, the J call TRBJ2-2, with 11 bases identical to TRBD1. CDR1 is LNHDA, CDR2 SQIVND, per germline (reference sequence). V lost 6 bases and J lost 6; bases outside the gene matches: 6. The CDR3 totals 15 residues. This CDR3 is CASSLRGQGAGELFF. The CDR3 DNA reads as TGTGCCAGTAGCCTTAGGGGACAGGGGGCCGGGGAGCTGTTTTTT.

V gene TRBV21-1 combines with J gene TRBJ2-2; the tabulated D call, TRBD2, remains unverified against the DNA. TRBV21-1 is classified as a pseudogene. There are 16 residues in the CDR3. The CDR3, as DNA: TGTGCCAGCAGCAAAAAGGTGAGGTCGGAAACCGGGGAGCTGTTTTTT. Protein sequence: CASSKKVRSETGELFF.